This TCR beta chain stems from a study of post-analysis software for immune sequencing data. Across the whole study: Both relapsing-remitting and secondary progressive multiple sclerosis featured among the disease courses, as did progressive-relapsing multiple sclerosis.

Included in the TCR beta cDNA libraries were unique molecular identifiers. Via MiXCR, TCRdb re-called the PCR reads, giving one row per CDR3 protein. The sample lists hundreds of thousands of distinct CDR3 sequences, 44% occurring once. This clonotype was found a few times. Its antigen is unidentified. The CDR3 covers 15 residues. The V gene end was trimmed by 7 bases and the J gene end by 3 bases; junction bases not matched to a gene: 10. Germline V gives CDR1 KGHSH, CDR2 LQKENI. Overall study results and limits: Significantly lower normalized Chao1 diversity was found in patients with multiple sclerosis relative to controls. Four or five TRBV segments (TRBV5-6, TRBV5-1 and TRBV20-1 among them) occurred more frequently in patients than in controls.

The chain couples TRBV18 to TRBJ2-5, with TRBD1 matching over 8 bases. This clonotype originated in a girl aged 10 to 17 with multiple sclerosis. What was sequenced was blood. In DNA form, the CDR3 reads TGTGCCAGCTTAACCAGGACAGGGTTAGAAGAGACCCAGTACTTC. As protein: CASLTRTGLEETQYF.